The source of this T cell receptor (beta chain) is a study of OX40 agonist ivuxolimab in advanced cancers. Whole-study findings and limits: No antigen was identified for the clonally expanded peripheral T cells. Circulating CD4+ and CD8+ T cells showed clonal expansion by week 6 at 0.1 to 3.0 mg/kg.

Germline V gene lookup returns CDR1 SGHTS and CDR2 YDEGEE. The CDR3 runs 13 residues. The V end was cut by 4 bases, the J end by 0 bases, with 5 bases between. In the case of this clone: The antigen is unknown.

Data came from immunoSEQ multiplex PCR; TCRdb stores just in-frame clones and leaves some out. This sample has more than 95,000 clones, with around 90% found just once. Sequenced here: CD4+ or CD8+ T cells sorted from blood, sampled in a trial of the OX40 agonist ivuxolimab. The clonotype originates from an adult with an advanced solid tumor such as melanoma, head and neck, liver or kidney cancer. The chain joins TRBV5-8 to TRBJ1-3; no clear D. The CDR3 loop is CASSLFSGNTIYF. Written as DNA, the CDR3 is TGTGCCAGCAGCCTGTTCTCTGGAAACACCATATATTTT.